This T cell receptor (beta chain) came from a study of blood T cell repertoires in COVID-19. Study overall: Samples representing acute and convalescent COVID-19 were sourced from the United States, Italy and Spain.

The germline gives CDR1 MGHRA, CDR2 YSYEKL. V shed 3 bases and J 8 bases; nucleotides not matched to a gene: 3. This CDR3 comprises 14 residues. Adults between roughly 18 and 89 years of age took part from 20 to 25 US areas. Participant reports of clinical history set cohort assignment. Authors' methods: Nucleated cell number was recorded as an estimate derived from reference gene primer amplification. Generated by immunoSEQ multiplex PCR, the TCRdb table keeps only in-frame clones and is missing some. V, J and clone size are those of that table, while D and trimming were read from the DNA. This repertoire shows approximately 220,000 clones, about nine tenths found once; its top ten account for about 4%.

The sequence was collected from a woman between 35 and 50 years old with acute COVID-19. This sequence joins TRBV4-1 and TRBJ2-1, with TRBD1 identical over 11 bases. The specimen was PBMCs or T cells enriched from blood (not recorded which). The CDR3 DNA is TGCGCCAGCAGCCAGGGACAGGGGGACCATGAGCAGTTCTTC. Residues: CASSQGQGDHEQFF.